This T cell receptor beta chain was found in a study of blood T cell repertoires in COVID-19. Looking at the study overall: Samples of COVID-19 (acute and convalescent) were obtained from the United States, Italy and Spain. PBMCs, B-cell-depleted T cells, or T cells provided the cDNA or gDNA that made up the material.

Recruitment covered over 20 US areas and drew participants whose ages spanned about 18 to 100 years. Authors' processing steps: Nucleated cell counts were estimated from reference gene primer amplification. Using immunoSEQ multiplex PCR, the repertoire was profiled, and TCRdb retains in-frame clones only, with some absent. The V and J calls and clone size come from that table; D and trimming were worked out from the DNA. The sample lists hundreds of thousands of clones, over 75% occurring once. V shed 4 bases and J shed 3 bases, with 7 bases lying between them. This CDR3 contains 12 residues. Germline V gives CDR1 SGHTA, CDR2 FQGNSA.

The chain links TRBV7-2 to TRBJ2-7; D uncertain. The clonotype originates from a man aged 18 to 30 who had recovered from COVID-19. Sequencing was carried out using PBMCs or T cells enriched from blood (not recorded which). The CDR3 sequence is CASSSPGYEQYF. For the CDR3, the DNA is TGTGCCAGCAGCTCCCCGGGCTACGAGCAGTACTTC. Filled out from reference TRBV7-2 and TRBJ2-7, the complete variable domain reads GAGVSQSPSNKVTEKGKDVELRCDPISGHTALYWYRQSLGQGLEFLIYFQGNSAPDKSGLPSDRFSAERTGGSVSTLTIQRTQQEDSAVYLCASSSPGYEQYFGPGTRLTVT.